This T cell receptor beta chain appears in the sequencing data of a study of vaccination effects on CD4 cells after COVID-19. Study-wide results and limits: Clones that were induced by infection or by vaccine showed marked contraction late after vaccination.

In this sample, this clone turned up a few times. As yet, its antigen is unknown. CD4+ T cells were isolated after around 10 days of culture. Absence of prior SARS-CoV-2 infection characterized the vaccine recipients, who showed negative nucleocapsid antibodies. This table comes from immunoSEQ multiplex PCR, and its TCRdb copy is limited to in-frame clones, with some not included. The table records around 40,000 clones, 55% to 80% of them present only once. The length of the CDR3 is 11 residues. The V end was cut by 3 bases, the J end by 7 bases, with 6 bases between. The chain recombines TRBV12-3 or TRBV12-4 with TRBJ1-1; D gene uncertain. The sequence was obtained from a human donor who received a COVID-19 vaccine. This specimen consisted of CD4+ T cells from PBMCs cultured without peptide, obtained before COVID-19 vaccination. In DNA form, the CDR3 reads TGTGCCAGCAGTTTTGACGTTGAAGCTTTCTTT. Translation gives CASSFDVEAFF.